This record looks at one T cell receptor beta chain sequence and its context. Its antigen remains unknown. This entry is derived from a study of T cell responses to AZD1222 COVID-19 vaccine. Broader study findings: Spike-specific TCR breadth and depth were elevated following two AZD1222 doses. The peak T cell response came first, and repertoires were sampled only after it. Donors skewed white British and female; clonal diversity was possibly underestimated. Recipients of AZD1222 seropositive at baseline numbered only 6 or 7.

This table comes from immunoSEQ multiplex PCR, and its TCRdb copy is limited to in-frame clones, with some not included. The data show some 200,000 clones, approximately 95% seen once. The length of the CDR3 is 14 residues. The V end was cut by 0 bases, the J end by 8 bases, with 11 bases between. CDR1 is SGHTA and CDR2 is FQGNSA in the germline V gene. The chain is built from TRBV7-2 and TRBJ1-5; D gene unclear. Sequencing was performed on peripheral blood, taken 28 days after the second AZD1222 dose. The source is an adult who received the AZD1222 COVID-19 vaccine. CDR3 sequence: CASSLADGPKPQHF. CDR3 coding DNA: TGTGCCAGCAGCTTAGCTGACGGTCCCAAGCCCCAGCATTTT.